This T cell receptor (beta chain) comes out of a study of cytomegalovirus exposure and HLA in healthy donors. Study findings and constraints: Near-uniform donor sequencing depth was presumed by presence/absence analyses. In an earlier analysis, productive rearrangement rates for most beta V segments clustered near 87% or 30%. Accurate HLA-A and HLA-B prediction from TCR beta sequences was reported for most subjects.

There are 15 residues in the CDR3. Germline trimming cut 5 bases from V and 10 bases from J; bases unmatched to any gene: 9. Germline CDR1 and CDR2: MNHEY and SMNVEV (reference sequence). Notes on this clone: As yet, its antigen is unknown.

Researchers ran the PCR with 60 Vbeta and 13 Jbeta primers. Assay used: immunoSEQ multiplex PCR; TCRdb lists only in-frame clones, some missing. The repertoire holds tens of thousands of clones, with 70% to 85% as singletons. The sequence was obtained from a man aged 45-65 years in good health and CMV-seronegative. Material: PBMCs. The genes are TRBV27 and TRBJ2-1; 12 bases are shared with TRBD1. In nucleotides, the CDR3 is TGTGCCAGCAGTCCCGGGACAGGGGGCATCTGGGAGCAGTTCTTC. Amino acids: CASSPGTGGIWEQFF.